This T cell receptor (beta chain) was documented in a study of a mutant IDH1 vaccine in newly diagnosed glioma. Study as a whole: Averaging roughly 40 years of age, treated patients were about 60% male and approximately 40% female. Whole-study findings and limits: Induction of immune responses by the vaccine occurred in just under 95% of patients.

The CDR3 is 15 residues long. The V end lost 1 base, the J end lost 0 bases, and 10 bases lay between the germline ends. Looked up from germline, CDR1 is SGHVS and CDR2 is FNYEAQ. As to this clone: Its antigen is still unknown.

Measured with immunoSEQ multiplex PCR; TCRdb has only the in-frame clones, and not every one. The table shows about 90,000 clones, with roughly 90% occurring only once. Time point: week 47, end of study. Every vaccine dose comprised 300 ug of mutant IDH1 20-mer peptide plus topical imiquimod. Patients had eight vaccinations, in weeks 1, 3, 5, 7, 11, 15, 19 and 23. This specimen was PBMCs, taken from a glioma patient whose treatment included an IDH1 peptide vaccine. This clonotype originated in a woman aged 45-59 years with glioma. The V gene is TRBV7-6, the J gene TRBJ2-7, with D perhaps assigned TRBD1 or TRBD2 (5 bases each). The CDR3 loop is CASSLDGAYSYEQYF. Written as DNA, the CDR3 is TGTGCCAGCAGCTTAGACGGGGCCTACTCCTACGAGCAGTACTTC.